This T cell receptor (beta chain) was identified during a study of a mutant IDH1 vaccine in newly diagnosed glioma. Study-wide background: Of treated patients, approximately 62% were men and approximately 40% women, averaging roughly 42 years. Radiotherapy, temozolomide, or both had been given previously, and both were given to most.

The CDR3 length is 14 residues. Germline V gene lookup returns CDR1 SGHTS and CDR2 YDEGEE. Between the trimmed V and J ends, which lost 6 bases and 3 bases, there was a span of 15 bases. The data were produced by immunoSEQ multiplex PCR, yet TCRdb's version contains in-frame clones alone and is incomplete. Seen here are around 70,000 clones, less than 90% observed once, and the top ten hold roughly 12%. With regard to this clone: What it binds is unknown.

Described time point: week 35, safety follow-up. The investigators gave 300 ug of mutant IDH1 20-mer peptide in each vaccine dose, together with topical imiquimod. The patients received vaccinations eight times, in weeks 1, 3, 5, 7, 11, 15, 19 and 23. Source: PBMCs, taken from a glioma patient whose treatment included an IDH1 peptide vaccine. The chain combines TRBV5-8 with TRBJ1-2, with TRBD1 as a possible D gene (5 bases). The TCR originated in a man aged 18 to 29 with glioma. CDR3 nucleotide sequence: TGTGCCAGCAACCCGGGACGGCCTTACTATGGCTACACCTTC. It is translated as CASNPGRPYYGYTF.